This TCR beta chain was recovered during a study of blood T cell repertoires in COVID-19. Overall study: Sample material is recorded as cDNA or gDNA derived from T cells, B-cell-depleted T cells, or PBMCs.

Authors' processing steps: Nucleated cell counts were estimated from reference gene primer amplification. Only in-frame clones appear in the TCRdb table, and some are missing; sequencing was by immunoSEQ multiplex PCR. That table is the source of V, J and clone size, and D and trimming were worked out from the DNA. The sample lists some 70,000 clones; 80% to 85% were seen once. The germline CDR1 and CDR2 sequences are SGHDT and YYEEEE. The CDR3 consists of 13 residues. V was clipped by 1 base and J by 3 bases, with 7 bases between them. The source is a woman in her sixties with acute or convalescent COVID-19. The rearrangement joins TRBV5-6 to TRBJ2-5; D not certain. Source material: peripheral blood. In DNA, the CDR3 is TGTGCCAGCAGCTTGAGGCAGGAAGAGACCCAGTACTTC. Its translation: CASSLRQEETQYF.